This entry lists 25 T cell receptor beta chains sequenced from one sample in a study of glioma-infiltrating T cells after dendritic cell vaccination. The method was immunoSEQ multiplex PCR; TCRdb's version includes in-frame clones alone and lacks a portion of them. The sample has about 96,000 clones, about 79% seen once. The sequenced sample was blood, obtained before dendritic cell vaccination. The receptors shown here come from a human donor with glioblastoma.

This chain links TRBV28 with TRBJ1-5, with TRBD1 as a possible D gene (5 bases). Trimming stripped 4 bases from V and 0 bases from J, with 7 bases between. The germline CDR1 and CDR2 sequences are MDHEN and SYDVKM. The CDR3 loop spans 14 amino acids. The CDR3 region has the DNA TGTGCCAGCAGTTCAGGGCATAGCAATCAGCCCCAGCATTTT. Amino acids: CASSSGHSNQPQHF.

The rearrangement uses TRBV5-1 and TRBJ2-2; TRBD1 might be the D (6 bases). Germline assignment: CDR1 SGHRS and CDR2 YFSETQ. The V and J ends lost 1 base and 4 bases respectively, with 11 bases between them. The CDR3 spans 15 residues. This CDR3 reads CASSLLGAGTGELFF. CDR3 coding DNA: TGCGCCAGCAGCTTGTTGGGGGCTGGCACCGGGGAGCTGTTTTTT.

The chain couples TRBV6-5 to TRBJ2-2; D may be TRBD2 (6 bases). The CDR3 totals 13 residues. Germline loops: CDR1 MNHEY, CDR2 SVGAGI. The V and J ends lost 7 bases and 3 bases respectively, with 9 bases between them. The CDR3: CASTSGDTGELFF. The CDR3 DNA reads as TGTGCCAGCACCTCGGGGGACACCGGGGAGCTGTTTTTT.

This clone was recorded a few times. V usage is TRBV10-3 and J usage is TRBJ1-5; D is uncertain. The CDR3 extends over 12 amino acids. V shed 3 bases and J shed 2 bases, with 2 bases lying between them. CDR1 ENHRY and CDR2 SYGVKD come from the germline V gene. The CDR3, as DNA: TGTGCCATCAGTGACGGCAATCAGCCCCAGCATTTT. It specifies CAISDGNQPQHF.

This chain's CDR3 is CSVDPAGTDTQYF. For the CDR3, the DNA is TGCAGCGTTGACCCTGCGGGGACAGATACGCAGTATTTT. The chain carries TRBV29-1 and TRBJ2-3, with D possibly matching TRBD2 (6 bases). The CDR3 extends over 13 amino acids. V was cut by 3 bases and J by 3 bases, with 10 bases left in between. CDR1 is SQVTM and CDR2 is ANQGSEA in the germline V gene.

The chain joins TRBV28 to TRBJ2-5; D is perhaps TRBD2 (7 bases). The ends were cut back, 3 bases at V and 5 bases at J, with 10 bases in the middle. The CDR3 totals 13 residues. Germline CDR1 is MDHEN and CDR2 is SYDVKM. In DNA, the CDR3 is TGTGCCAGCAGTTTCGGGGGGCAGGAGACCCAGTACTTC. It encodes CASSFGGQETQYF.

This chain joins TRBV28 and TRBJ2-1, with TRBD2 matching over 7 bases. The germline V gene has CDR1 MDHEN and CDR2 SYDVKM. The CDR3 consists of 13 residues. CDR3 in amino acids: CEVNNGGSREQFF. The CDR3 DNA reads as TGTGAAGTTAATAACGGCGGGAGTCGTGAGCAGTTCTTC. The full variable domain, in which reference TRBV28 and TRBJ2-1 provide the parts outside the CDR3, is DVKVTQSSRYLVKRTGEKVFLECVQDMDHENMFWYRQDPGLGLRLIYFSYDVKMKEKGDIPEGYSVSREKKERFSLILESASTNQTSMYLCEVNNGGSREQFFGPGTRLTVL.

This chain links TRBV4-1 with TRBJ2-1; 9 bases fit TRBD2. CDR1 is MGHRA, CDR2 YSYEKL, per germline. The CDR3 totals 18 residues. V shed 0 bases and J 1 base; nucleotides not matched to a gene: 7. The CDR3 reads CASSQDGSGGWSYNEQFF. In nucleotides, the CDR3 is TGCGCCAGCAGCCAAGATGGAAGCGGGGGGTGGTCCTACAATGAGCAGTTCTTC.

The J gene is TRBJ1-1, the V gene TRBV25-1; possible D gene TRBD1, 6 bases. V gave up 3 bases and J gave up 10 bases, with 15 bases separating them. Germline values: CDR1 MGHDK, CDR2 SYGVNS. The CDR3 is made up of 13 amino acids. CDR3 amino acids: CASSDPPGRGAFF. The CDR3 coding sequence is TGTGCCAGCAGTGACCCCCCCGGCAGGGGAGCTTTCTTT.

The chain links TRBV30 to TRBJ2-6; D unresolved. There are 13 residues in the CDR3. Between the trimmed V and J ends, which lost 8 bases and 0 bases, there was a span of 8 bases. Germline V lookup: CDR1 GTSNPN, CDR2 SVGIG (reference sequence). CDR3 residues: CAQDISGANVLTF. DNA of the CDR3: TGTGCCCAAGACATCTCTGGGGCCAACGTCCTGACTTTC.

Only a few counts were recorded for this clone. The rearrangement joins TRBV18 to TRBJ2-7; 11 positions match TRBD1. This CDR3 comprises 16 residues. J gave up 3 bases and V 0 bases, and 4 bases lay outside the gene matches. Germline V lookup: CDR1 KGHSH, CDR2 LQKENI. This chain's CDR3 is CASSPPDRGQDYEQYF. The CDR3 coding sequence is TGTGCCAGCTCACCACCGGACAGGGGGCAGGACTACGAGCAGTACTTC.

This chain joins TRBV7-8 and TRBJ1-5, with D possibly matching TRBD1 (6 bases). CDR3 size: 16 residues. The germline V and J ends were trimmed by 5 bases and 0 bases, with 14 bases remaining between them. Germline values: CDR1 SGHVS, CDR2 FQNEAQ. CDR3 in amino acids: CASSPRGETSNQPQHF. The CDR3 bases are TGTGCCAGCAGCCCCAGGGGCGAGACTAGCAATCAGCCCCAGCATTTT.

This sequence joins TRBV25-1 and TRBJ2-3; 7 nucleotides align to TRBD2. J lost 8 bases, V lost 4 bases, and 9 bases had no gene match. The CDR3 extends over 14 amino acids. Germline V gene lookup returns CDR1 MGHDK and CDR2 SYGVNS. The chain's CDR3 is CASSATSVMGTQYF. The CDR3 nucleotides read TGTGCCAGCAGTGCTACTAGCGTAATGGGTACGCAGTATTTT.

V gene TRBV4-1 combines with J gene TRBJ2-7, with D possibly matching TRBD1 (6 bases). Germline CDR1 MGHRA, CDR2 YSYEKL. The CDR3 is made up of 14 amino acids. The V end lost 1 base, the J end lost 2 bases, and 9 bases lay between the germline ends. The CDR3 here is CASSQVQGPYEQYF. CDR3 bases: TGCGCCAGCAGCCAAGTACAGGGCCCCTACGAGCAGTACTTC.

This clone was counted a few times. CDR3 protein: CASSSRAGTGGRETQYF. DNA for the CDR3: TGTGCCAGCAGTTCCCGGGCCGGGACAGGGGGCAGGGAGACCCAGTACTTC. The chain joins TRBV27 to TRBJ2-5; 12 bases match TRBD1. CDR1 MNHEY and CDR2 SMNVEV come from the germline V gene (reference sequence). Trimming removed 4 bases from V and 5 bases from J; junction bases left unmatched: 11. CDR3 length: 17 amino acids.

This clone was picked up one time. The chain employs TRBV18 and TRBJ2-2; 10 bases are shared with TRBD2. CDR3 length: 15 amino acids. V lost 5 bases and J lost 7; bases outside the gene matches: 7. CDR1 and CDR2 (germline): KGHSH, LQKENI. CDR3 sequence reads: CASSTSGTSVGELFF. CDR3 DNA sequence: TGTGCCAGCTCAACCTCCGGGACTAGCGTCGGGGAGCTGTTTTTT. The full variable domain, in which reference TRBV18 and TRBJ2-2 provide the parts outside the CDR3, is NAGVMQNPRHLVRRRGQEARLRCSPMKGHSHVYWYRQLPEEGLKFMVYLQKENIIDESGMPKERFSAEFPKEGPSILRIQQVVRGDSAAYFCASSTSGTSVGELFFGEGSRLTVL.

The chain combines TRBV5-1 with TRBJ2-1, with unresolved D. Trimming took 2 bases from V and 0 from J, leaving 9 bases between them. CDR1 and CDR2 (germline): SGHRS, YFSETQ. The CDR3 length is 15 residues. The CDR3 sequence is CASSFGDFSYNEQFF. The CDR3 bases are TGCGCCAGCAGCTTCGGAGATTTCTCCTACAATGAGCAGTTCTTC.

This sequence joins TRBV6-5 and TRBJ2-7; 7 nucleotides align to TRBD2. Trimming cost V 2 bases and J 7 bases; bases outside gene matches: 8. This CDR3 has 14 amino acids. Germline lookup yields CDR1 MNHEY and CDR2 SVGAGI. CDR3 loop: CASSYSGALGEQYF. The CDR3 DNA reads as TGTGCCAGCAGTTACAGCGGGGCCCTAGGGGAGCAGTACTTC.

The chain is built from TRBV5-3 and TRBJ2-7; 12 bases map to TRBD2. TRBV5-3 is recorded as an ORF, its role being uncertain. The length of the CDR3 is 17 residues. V was pared by 2 bases and J by 3 bases, with 9 bases of the junction left unmatched. The chain's CDR3 is CARSFCSGLAGYYEQYF. The CDR3 coding sequence is TGTGCCAGAAGCTTTTGCTCGGGACTAGCGGGCTACTACGAGCAGTACTTC.

This rearrangement joins TRBV11-2 to TRBJ2-1, with 12 bases lining up with TRBD2. Trimming at V came to 1 base and at J to 9 bases, leaving 4 bases not matched to a gene. The CDR3 loop spans 15 amino acids. CDR1 SGHAT and CDR2 FQNNGV come from the germline V gene. The CDR3 sequence is CASSLALGLAGEQFF. In nucleotides, the CDR3 is TGTGCCAGCAGCTTAGCCTTGGGACTAGCGGGTGAGCAGTTCTTC.

The genes are TRBV2 and TRBJ1-1; 9 bases fit TRBD1. The CDR3 loop spans 16 amino acids. Germline loops: CDR1 SNHLY, CDR2 FYNNEI. With 4 bases clipped from V and 2 bases from J, the junction kept 8 bases outside the gene matches. The CDR3, as DNA: TGTGCCAGCAGTGTCTCACAGGGGGCGGGAAACACTGAAGCTTTCTTT. The encoded protein is CASSVSQGAGNTEAFF.

V is TRBV6-6 and J is TRBJ2-1; 9 nucleotides align to TRBD1. Per the germline V gene, CDR1 is MNHNY and CDR2 is SVGAGI (reference sequence). V was pared by 4 bases and J by 1 base, with 2 bases of the junction left unmatched. The CDR3 runs 15 residues. The CDR3 sequence is CASSSTGGSYNEQFF. The DNA of the CDR3 is TGTGCCAGCAGTTCGACAGGGGGTTCCTACAATGAGCAGTTCTTC.

CDR3: CASSLRTGVTEAFF. The CDR3 DNA is TGTGCCAGCAGTTTGAGAACGGGGGTGACTGAAGCTTTCTTT. The chain is built from TRBV27 and TRBJ1-1, with a weak D call TRBD1 (5 bases). The CDR3 covers 14 residues. CDR1 and CDR2 (germline): MNHEY, SMNVEV (reference sequence). Trimming left V 3 bases short and J 5 bases short, with 13 bases between.

The chain uses TRBV5-1 and TRBJ2-5; D not certain. Trimming removed 0 bases from V and 1 base from J, with 7 bases in between. The germline gives CDR1 SGHRS, CDR2 YFSETQ. CDR3 length: 14 amino acids. This CDR3 reads CASSLVTAQETQYF. As DNA, the CDR3 is TGCGCCAGCAGCTTGGTAACAGCCCAAGAGACCCAGTACTTC.

The gene calls are TRBV6-1 and TRBJ1-1; D is undetermined. The V end was cut by 7 bases, the J end by 6 bases, with 12 bases between. The CDR3 extends over 12 amino acids. From germline, CDR1 is MNHNS and CDR2 SASEGT. The CDR3 DNA sequence: TGTGCCAGCATCCGCGTTTTCTCTGAAGCTTTCTTT. Translation: CASIRVFSEAFF.